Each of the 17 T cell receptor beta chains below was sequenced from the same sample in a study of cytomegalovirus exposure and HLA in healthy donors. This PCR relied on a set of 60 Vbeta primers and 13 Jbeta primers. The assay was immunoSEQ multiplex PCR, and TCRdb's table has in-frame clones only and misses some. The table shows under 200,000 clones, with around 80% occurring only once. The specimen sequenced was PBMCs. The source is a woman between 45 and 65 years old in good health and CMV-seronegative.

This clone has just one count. The CDR3 reads CASSLPTQGGIYF. The CDR3 region has the DNA TGCGCCAGCAGTCTCCCGACCCAAGGCGGGATCTACTTC. The rearrangement links TRBV23-1 to TRBJ2-7; D perhaps matches TRBD2 (6 bases). TRBV23-1 is identified as an open reading frame with a role that is uncertain. This CDR3 is 13 amino acids long. Trimming removed 4 bases from V and 13 bases from J, with 20 bases in between.

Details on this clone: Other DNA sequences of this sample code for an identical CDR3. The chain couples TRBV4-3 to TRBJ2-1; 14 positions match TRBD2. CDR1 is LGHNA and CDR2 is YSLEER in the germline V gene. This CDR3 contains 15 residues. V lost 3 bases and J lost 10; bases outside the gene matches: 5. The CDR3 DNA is TGCGCCAGCAGCCAGGGACTAGCGGGGGCCAGAGAGCAGTTCTTC. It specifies CASSQGLAGAREQFF.

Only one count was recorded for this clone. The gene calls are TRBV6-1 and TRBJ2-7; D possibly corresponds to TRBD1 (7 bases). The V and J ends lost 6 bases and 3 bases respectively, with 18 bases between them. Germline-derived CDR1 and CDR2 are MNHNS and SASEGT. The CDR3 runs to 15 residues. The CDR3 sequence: CASRETGTPFYEQYF. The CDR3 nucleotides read TGTGCCAGCAGAGAGACAGGGACTCCCTTCTACGAGCAGTACTTC.

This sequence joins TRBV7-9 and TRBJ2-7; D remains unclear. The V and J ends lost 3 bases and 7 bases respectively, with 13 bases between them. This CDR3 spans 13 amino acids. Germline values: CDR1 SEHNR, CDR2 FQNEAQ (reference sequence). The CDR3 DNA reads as TGTGCCAGCAGCTTTTTTCCGGCGGAAGAGCAGTACTTC. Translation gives CASSFFPAEEQYF.

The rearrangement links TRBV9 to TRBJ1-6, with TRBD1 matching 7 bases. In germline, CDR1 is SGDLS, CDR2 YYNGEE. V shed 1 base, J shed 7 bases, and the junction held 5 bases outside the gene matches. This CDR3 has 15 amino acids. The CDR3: CASSVSWDSNSPLHF. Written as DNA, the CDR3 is TGTGCCAGCAGCGTATCGTGGGACAGCAATTCACCCCTCCACTTT.

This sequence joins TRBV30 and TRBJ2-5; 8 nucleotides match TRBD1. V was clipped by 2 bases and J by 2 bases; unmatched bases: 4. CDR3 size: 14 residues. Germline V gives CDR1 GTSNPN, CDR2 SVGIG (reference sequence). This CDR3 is CAWSRTGGQETQYF. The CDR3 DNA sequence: TGTGCCTGGAGTCGAACAGGGGGGCAAGAGACCCAGTACTTC.

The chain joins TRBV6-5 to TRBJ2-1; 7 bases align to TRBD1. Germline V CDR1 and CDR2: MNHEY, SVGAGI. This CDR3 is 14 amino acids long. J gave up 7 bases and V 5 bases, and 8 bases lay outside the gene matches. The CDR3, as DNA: TGTGCCAGCAGTGGGACAGCCCTAGGGAATGAGCAGTTCTTC. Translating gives CASSGTALGNEQFF.

The CDR3 here is CASSAMGQGDNEQFF. CDR3 in DNA: TGTGCCAGCAGTGCCATGGGACAGGGGGACAATGAGCAGTTCTTC. This chain links TRBV25-1 with TRBJ2-1; 11 bases align to TRBD1. With 4 bases clipped from V and 5 bases from J, the junction kept 4 bases outside the gene matches. The CDR3 is 15 amino acids. Germline assignment: CDR1 MGHDK and CDR2 SYGVNS.

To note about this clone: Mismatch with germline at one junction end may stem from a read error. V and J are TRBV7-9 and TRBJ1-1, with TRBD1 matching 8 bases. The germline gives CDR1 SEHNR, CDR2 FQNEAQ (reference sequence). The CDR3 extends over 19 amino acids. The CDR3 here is CSSSLGASSRGRFRTEAFF. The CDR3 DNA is TGTTCCAGCAGCTTAGGTGCTTCATCCAGGGGGCGATTTCGGACTGAAGCTTTCTTT.

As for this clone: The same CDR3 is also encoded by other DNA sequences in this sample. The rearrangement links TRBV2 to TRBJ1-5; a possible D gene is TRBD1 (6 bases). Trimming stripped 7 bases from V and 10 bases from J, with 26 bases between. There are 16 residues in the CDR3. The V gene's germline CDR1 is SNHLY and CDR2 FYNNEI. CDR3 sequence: CASTSDMGRPGQPQHF. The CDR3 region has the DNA TGTGCCAGCACTTCCGATATGGGGAGACCGGGACAACCCCAGCATTTT.

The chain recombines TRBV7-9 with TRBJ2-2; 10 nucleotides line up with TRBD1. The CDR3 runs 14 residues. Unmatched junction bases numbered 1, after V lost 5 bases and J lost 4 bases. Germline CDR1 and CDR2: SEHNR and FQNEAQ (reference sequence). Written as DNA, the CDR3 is TGTGCCAGCAGCAGGACAGGGGGCACCGGGGAGCTGTTTTTT. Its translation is CASSRTGGTGELFF.

CDR3: CASSFRTSGRNEQFF. The DNA for the CDR3 is TGTGCCAGCAGTTTCAGGACTAGCGGGAGGAATGAGCAGTTCTTC. This chain links TRBV27 with TRBJ2-1; 14 bases are a match to TRBD2. V gave up 3 bases and J gave up 7 bases; unmatched junction bases: 2. The germline CDR1 and CDR2 sequences are MNHEY and SMNVEV (reference sequence). The CDR3 contains 15 residues.

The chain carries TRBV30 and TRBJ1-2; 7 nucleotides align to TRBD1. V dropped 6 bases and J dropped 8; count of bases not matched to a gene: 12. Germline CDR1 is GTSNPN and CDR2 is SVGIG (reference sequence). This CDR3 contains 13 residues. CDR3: CACFDQGDIGYTF. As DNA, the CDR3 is TGTGCCTGTTTTGACCAGGGGGACATCGGCTACACCTTC. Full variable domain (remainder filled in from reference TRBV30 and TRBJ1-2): SQTIHQWPATLVQPVGSPLSLECTVEGTSNPNLYWYRQAAGRGLQLLFYSVGIGQISSEVPQNLSASRPQDRQFILSSKKLLLSDSGFYLCACFDQGDIGYTFGSGTRLTVV.

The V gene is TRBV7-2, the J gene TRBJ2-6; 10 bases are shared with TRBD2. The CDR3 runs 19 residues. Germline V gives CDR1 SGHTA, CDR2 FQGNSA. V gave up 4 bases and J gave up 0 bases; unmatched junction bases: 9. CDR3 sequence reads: CASSSGLAGGTSGANVLTF. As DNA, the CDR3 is TGTGCCAGCAGCTCTGGATTAGCGGGAGGTACCTCTGGGGCCAACGTCCTGACTTTC.

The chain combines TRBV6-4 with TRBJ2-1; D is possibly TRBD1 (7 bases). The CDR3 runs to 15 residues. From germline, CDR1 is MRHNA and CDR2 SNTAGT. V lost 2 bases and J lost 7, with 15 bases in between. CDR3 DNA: TGTGCCAGCAGTGACCGACAGGGTAGCGGAAATGAGCAGTTCTTC. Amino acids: CASSDRQGSGNEQFF.

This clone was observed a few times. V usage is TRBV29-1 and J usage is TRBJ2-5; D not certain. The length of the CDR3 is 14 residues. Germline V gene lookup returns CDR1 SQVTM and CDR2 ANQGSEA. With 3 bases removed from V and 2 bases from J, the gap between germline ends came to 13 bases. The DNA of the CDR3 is TGCAGCGTTGAGGATCCAGGCTCACAAGAGACCCAGTACTTC. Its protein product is CSVEDPGSQETQYF.

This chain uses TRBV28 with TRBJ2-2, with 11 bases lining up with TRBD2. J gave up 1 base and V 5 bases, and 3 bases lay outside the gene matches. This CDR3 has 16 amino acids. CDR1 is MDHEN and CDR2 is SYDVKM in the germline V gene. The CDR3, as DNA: TGTGCCAGCAGTCCCCTAGCGGGGGGGAACACCGGGGAGCTGTTTTTT. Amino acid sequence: CASSPLAGGNTGELFF.